This T cell receptor beta chain came from a study of T cells in Graves' hyperthyroidism and ophthalmopathy. General observations from the study: Stable hyperthyroidism and ophthalmopathy were separated using 13 V-J signatures.

With respect to this clonotype: Its antigen is currently unknown.

TCR beta CDR3 regions were amplified from RNA transcripts. During a first-round RT-PCR of the TCR CDR3, the HTBI primer set was used. TCRdb recomputed calls from the multiplex PCR reads with MiXCR, one row per CDR3 protein. The sample contains roughly 420,000 distinct CDR3 sequences, roughly 15% of which appear only once. Germline lookup yields CDR1 SGHTA and CDR2 FQGTGA. The CDR3 contains 17 residues. Trimming shortened V by 2 bases and J by 1 base, and 12 bases separated the two germline ends. The sequenced sample was blood. This TCR was sampled from a young woman with Graves' hyperthyroidism. The chain combines TRBV7-3 with TRBJ2-6, with D unclear. The CDR3 DNA is TGTGCCAGCAGCTTAGGGCCTAGAGGATCTGGGGCCAACGTCCTGACTTTC. The encoded protein is CASSLGPRGSGANVLTF.